The T cell receptor beta chain under discussion was sequenced for a study of blood T cells in healthy people across ages. To note about this clonotype: Its target is not known.

Study conclusions and caveats: It was held that diversity estimates obtained from one million T cells represented underestimates.

A second PCR, run for about 7 to 11 cycles, used a sample-barcoded 5' primer plus a J-beta primer mix. TCRdb re-called the 5' RACE reads with MiXCR, one entry per CDR3 protein. This table holds about 1 million distinct CDR3 sequences, 35% to 50% found once. J lost 5 bases, V lost 5 bases, and 12 bases had no gene match. The CDR3 is made up of 16 amino acids. Germline CDR1 reads SGHTA; CDR2 reads FQGNSA. Sequenced: blood. The sequence was collected from a woman aged 55-70 years in good health. This chain joins TRBV7-2 and TRBJ2-1, with TRBD2 matching over 7 bases. CDR3 protein: CASSPWTRRANNEQFF. DNA of the CDR3: TGTGCCAGCAGCCCCTGGACTAGACGTGCTAACAATGAGCAGTTCTTC.